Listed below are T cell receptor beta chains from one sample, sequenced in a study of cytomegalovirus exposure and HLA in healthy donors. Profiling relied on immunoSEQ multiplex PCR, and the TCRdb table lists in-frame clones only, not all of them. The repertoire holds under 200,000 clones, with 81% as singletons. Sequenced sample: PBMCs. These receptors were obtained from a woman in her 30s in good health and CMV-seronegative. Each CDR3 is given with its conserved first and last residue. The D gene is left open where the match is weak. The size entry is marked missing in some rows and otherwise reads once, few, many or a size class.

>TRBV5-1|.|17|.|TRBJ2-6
CASSFSSISSGANVLTF
TGCGCCAGCAGCTTCTCCTCTATCTCTAGTGGGGCCAACGTCCTGACTTTC
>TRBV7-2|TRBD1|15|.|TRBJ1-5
CASSSMGQINQPQHF
TGTGCCAGCAGCTCGATGGGACAGATCAATCAGCCCCAGCATTTT
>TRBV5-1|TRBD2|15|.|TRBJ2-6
CASSRGGAGANVLTF
TGCGCCAGCAGCCGGGGGGGTGCTGGGGCCAACGTCCTGACTTTC
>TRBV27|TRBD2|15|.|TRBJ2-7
CASSLERGGSYEQYF
TGTGCCAGCAGTTTAGAGAGGGGAGGGTCCTACGAGCAGTACTTC
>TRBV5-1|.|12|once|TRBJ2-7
CASSPEGYEQYF
TGCGCCAGCAGCCCGGAGGGCTACGAGCAGTACTTC
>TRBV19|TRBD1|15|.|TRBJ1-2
CASSTTGGISYGYTF
TGTGCCAGTAGTACAACAGGGGGTATTTCCTATGGCTACACCTTC
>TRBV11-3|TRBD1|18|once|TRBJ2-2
CASSLEPGTGLNTGELFF
TGTGCCAGCAGCTTAGAACCGGGGACAGGCCTGAACACCGGGGAGCTGTTTTTT
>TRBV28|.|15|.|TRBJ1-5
CASHRGREGGQPQHF
TGTGCCAGCCACCGAGGGAGGGAGGGGGGTCAGCCCCAGCATTTT
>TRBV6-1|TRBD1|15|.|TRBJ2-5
CASSEAARGMETQYF
TGTGCCAGCAGTGAAGCCGCCAGGGGGATGGAGACCCAGTACTTC
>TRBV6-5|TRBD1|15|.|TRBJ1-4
CASSPGQGINEKLFF
TGTGCCAGCAGTCCGGGACAGGGAATTAATGAAAAACTGTTTTTT
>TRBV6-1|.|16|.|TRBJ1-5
CASSEAISQGSQPQHF
TGTGCCAGCAGTGAAGCGATTTCCCAGGGTTCCCAGCCCCAGCATTTT
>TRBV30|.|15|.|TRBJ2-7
CAWEPLAGVTYEQYF
TGTGCCTGGGAACCCTTGGCGGGCGTTACCTACGAGCAGTACTTC
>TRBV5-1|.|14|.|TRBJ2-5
CASSLGGPQETQYF
TGCGCCAGCAGCTTGGGGGGGCCCCAAGAGACCCAGTACTTC
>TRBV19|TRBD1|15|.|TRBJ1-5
CASSIADRENQPQHF
TGTGCCAGTAGTATAGCCGACAGGGAGAATCAGCCCCAGCATTTT
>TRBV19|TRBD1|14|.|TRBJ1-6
CASTEDRVSSPLHF
TGTGCCAGTACCGAGGACAGGGTGAGTTCACCCCTCCACTTT
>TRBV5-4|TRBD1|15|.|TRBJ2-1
CASSKGDRVYNEQFF
TGTGCCAGCAGCAAAGGGGACAGGGTATACAATGAGCAGTTCTTC
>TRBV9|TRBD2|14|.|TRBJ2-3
CASKTSGESDTQYF
TGTGCCAGCAAGACTAGCGGGGAGTCAGATACGCAGTATTTT
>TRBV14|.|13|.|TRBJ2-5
CASSQVARETQYF
TGTGCCAGCAGCCAAGTAGCGAGAGAGACCCAGTACTTC
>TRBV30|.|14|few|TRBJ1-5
CAWSEGQGNQPQHF
TGTGCCTGGAGTGAAGGGCAGGGAAATCAGCCCCAGCATTTT
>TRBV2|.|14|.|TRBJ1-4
CASSGQATNEKLFF
TGTGCCAGCAGTGGACAGGCAACTAATGAAAAACTGTTTTTT
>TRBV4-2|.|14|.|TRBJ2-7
CASSPAELGGEQYF
TGTGCCAGCAGCCCCGCGGAGCTAGGCGGCGAGCAGTACTTC
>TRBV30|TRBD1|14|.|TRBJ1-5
CAWSGGQGDQPQHF
TGTGCCTGGAGCGGCGGACAGGGGGATCAGCCCCAGCATTTT
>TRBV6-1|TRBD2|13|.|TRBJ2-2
CAIQREGAGELFF
TGTGCCATCCAACGGGAGGGGGCCGGGGAGCTGTTTTTT
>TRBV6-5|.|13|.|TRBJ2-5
CASSSDRKETQYF
TGTGCCAGCAGTTCCGACAGAAAAGAGACCCAGTACTTC
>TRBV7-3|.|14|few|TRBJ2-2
CASSWGPNTGELFF
TGTGCCAGCAGCTGGGGCCCGAACACCGGGGAGCTGTTTTTT
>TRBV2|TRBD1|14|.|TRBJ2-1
CASRGDSSYNEQFF
TGTGCCAGCAGGGGGGACAGCTCCTACAATGAGCAGTTCTTC
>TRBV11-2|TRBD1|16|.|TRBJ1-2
CASSLGGQGGNYGYTF
TGTGCCAGCAGCTTAGGGGGACAGGGGGGTAACTATGGCTACACCTTC
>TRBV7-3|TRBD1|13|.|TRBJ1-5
CASSLQGNQPQHF
TGTGCCAGCAGCCTACAGGGGAATCAGCCCCAGCATTTT
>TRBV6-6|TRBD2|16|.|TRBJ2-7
CASSHPRTSGSPEQYF
TGTGCCAGCAGTCACCCCCGGACTAGCGGGAGCCCCGAGCAGTACTTC
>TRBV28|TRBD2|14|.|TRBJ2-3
CASSFRIAGSTQYF
TGTGCCAGCAGTTTCCGGATAGCGGGAAGTACGCAGTATTTT
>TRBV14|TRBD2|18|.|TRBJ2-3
CASSQEATSGASTDTQYF
TGTGCCAGCAGCCAAGAAGCGACTAGCGGGGCTAGCACAGATACGCAGTATTTT
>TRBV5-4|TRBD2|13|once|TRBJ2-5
CASGTSGSETQYF
TGTGCCAGCGGGACTAGCGGGAGTGAGACCCAGTACTTC
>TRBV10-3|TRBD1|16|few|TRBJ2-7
CAISEARQGARNEQYF
TGTGCCATCAGTGAGGCGCGACAGGGGGCGCGAAACGAGCAGTACTTC
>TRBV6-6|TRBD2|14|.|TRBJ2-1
CASRAGRGGNEQFF
TGTGCCAGCAGGGCAGGGCGGGGGGGCAATGAGCAGTTCTTC
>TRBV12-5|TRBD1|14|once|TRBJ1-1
CASGQEGARAEAFF
TGTGCTAGTGGGCAGGAGGGGGCGCGCGCTGAAGCTTTCTTT
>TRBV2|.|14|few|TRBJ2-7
CASSAETSLIVQYF
TGTGCCAGCAGTGCGGAGACTAGTCTTATTGTGCAGTACTTC
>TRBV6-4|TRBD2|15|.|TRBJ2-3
CASRKLAESTDTQYF
TGTGCCAGCAGAAAACTAGCGGAGAGCACAGATACGCAGTATTTT
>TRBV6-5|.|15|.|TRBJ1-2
CASSYSGVLYYGYTF
TGTGCCAGCAGTTATTCGGGGGTCCTTTACTATGGCTACACCTTC
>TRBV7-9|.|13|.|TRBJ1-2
CASSITGFGGYTF
TGTGCCAGCAGCATTACAGGGTTCGGTGGCTACACCTTC
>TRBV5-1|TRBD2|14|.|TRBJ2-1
CACHSGDSYNEQFF
TGCGCCTGCCATAGCGGGGATAGCTACAATGAGCAGTTCTTC
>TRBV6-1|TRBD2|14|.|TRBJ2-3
CASSGGRGADTQYF
TGTGCCAGCAGTGGGGGGCGGGGGGCAGATACGCAGTATTTT
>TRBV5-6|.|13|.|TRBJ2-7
CASSYTSSYEQYF
TGTGCCAGCAGCTACACTAGTTCCTACGAGCAGTACTTC
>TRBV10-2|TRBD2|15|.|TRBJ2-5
CASSEWASGKETQYF
TGCGCCAGCAGTGAGTGGGCTAGCGGGAAAGAGACCCAGTACTTC
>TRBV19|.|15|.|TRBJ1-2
CASSISTGRNYGYTF
TGTGCCAGTAGTATCTCGACAGGTCGGAACTATGGCTACACCTTC
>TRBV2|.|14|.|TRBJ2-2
CASSEVEVAGELFF
TGTGCCAGCAGTGAAGTTGAGGTGGCCGGGGAGCTGTTTTTT
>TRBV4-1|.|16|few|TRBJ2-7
CASSQDHRQFNYEQYF
TGCGCCAGCAGCCAAGATCATCGTCAGTTCAACTACGAGCAGTACTTC
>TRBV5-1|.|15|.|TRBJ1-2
CASSLGTGTGYGYTF
TGCGCCAGCAGCTTGGGTACCGGGACTGGATATGGCTACACCTTC
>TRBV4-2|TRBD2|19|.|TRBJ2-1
CASRKVASGSGFSYNEQFF
TGTGCCAGCAGGAAGGTGGCTAGCGGGAGTGGATTCTCCTACAATGAGCAGTTCTTC
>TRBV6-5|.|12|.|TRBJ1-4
CASSQDRVKLFF
TGTGCCAGCAGCCAGGACAGAGTAAAACTGTTTTTT
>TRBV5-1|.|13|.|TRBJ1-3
CASSLDSGNTIYF
TGCGCCAGCAGCTTGGACTCCGGAAACACCATATATTTT
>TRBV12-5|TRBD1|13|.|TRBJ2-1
CASAKGQAAEQFF
TGTGCTAGTGCTAAAGGACAGGCTGCTGAGCAGTTCTTC
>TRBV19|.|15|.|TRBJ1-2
CASSIDLRRMGGYTF
TGTGCCAGTAGTATAGATCTGCGAAGAATGGGCGGCTACACCTTC
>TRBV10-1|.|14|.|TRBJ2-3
CASSDGGPSHTQYF
TGCGCCAGCAGTGATGGGGGCCCCTCACATACGCAGTATTTT
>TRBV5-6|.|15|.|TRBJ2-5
CASSLVVGGYETQYF
TGTGCCAGCAGCTTGGTCGTAGGGGGATATGAGACCCAGTACTTC
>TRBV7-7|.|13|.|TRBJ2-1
CASSQGQWNEQFF
TGTGCCAGCAGCCAGGGGCAGTGGAATGAGCAGTTCTTC
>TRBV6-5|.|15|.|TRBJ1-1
CASTLAKGGNTEAFF
TGTGCCAGCACCCTAGCAAAGGGTGGAAACACTGAAGCTTTCTTT
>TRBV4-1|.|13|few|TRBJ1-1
CASSQPPRAEAFF
TGCGCCAGCAGCCAACCCCCCCGGGCTGAAGCTTTCTTT
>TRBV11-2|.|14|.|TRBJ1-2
CASSFGTANYGYTF
TGTGCCAGCAGCTTCGGGACTGCGAACTATGGCTACACCTTC
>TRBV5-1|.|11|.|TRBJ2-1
CASSLQAEQFF
TGCGCCAGCAGCTTGCAGGCTGAGCAGTTCTTC